The T cell receptor (beta chain) described here comes from a study of cytomegalovirus exposure and HLA in healthy donors. Study outcomes and limitations: Reported results showed that the classifier diagnosed cytomegalovirus status with high specificity and sensitivity. Within an earlier analysis, most TCR beta V segments proved productive either about 90% or about 30% of the time.

This PCR relied on a set of 60 Vbeta primers and 13 Jbeta primers. Method: immunoSEQ multiplex PCR; TCRdb's copy keeps in-frame clones and lacks some. The sample records some 140,000 clones, about 86% being singletons. In this sample, this clone turned up once. Its antigen remains unknown. J gave up 0 bases and V 5 bases, and 9 bases lay outside the gene matches. Germline CDR1 MDHEN, CDR2 SYDVKM. This CDR3 has 18 residues. The material sequenced was PBMCs. This clonotype was sampled from a woman aged 30 to 39 in good health and CMV-seronegative. This chain uses TRBV28 with TRBJ1-5; TRBD1 aligns across 11 bases. The CDR3 nucleotides read TGTGCCAGCAGTCCAGGGACAGGGGGGGGTTATAGCAATCAGCCCCAGCATTTT. Amino acids: CASSPGTGGGYSNQPQHF.